This TCR beta chain comes out of a study of PD-L1 blockade in urothelial cancer. Findings and limits, study-wide: Enhanced expansion of tumor-associated blood clones at 3 weeks characterized durable-benefit patients.

With regard to this clone: Its antigen is not identified.

Libraries were prepared by immunoSEQ multiplex PCR; TCRdb keeps only in-frame clonotypes and omits some of them. Found here are 95,000 or so clones, around 90% of them singletons; the top ten hold roughly 2%. Trimming shortened V by 2 bases and J by 9 bases, and 20 bases separated the two germline ends. CDR1 is SQVTM, CDR2 ANQGSEA, per germline. CDR3 length: 15 amino acids. Noted time point: pretreatment peripheral blood. Sample contribution per patient ranged from 1 to 8, covering pretreatment and on-treatment. This specimen was PBMCs, taken around atezolizumab (anti-PD-L1) treatment. This receptor was taken from a man in his fifties or sixties with urothelial cancer. The rearrangement links TRBV29-1 to TRBJ2-1, with a tentative D call TRBD2 (6 bases). Here the CDR3 reads CSVEPTRTPAGEQFF. CDR3 sequence (DNA): TGCAGCGTTGAACCGACTAGGACCCCTGCAGGTGAGCAGTTCTTC.